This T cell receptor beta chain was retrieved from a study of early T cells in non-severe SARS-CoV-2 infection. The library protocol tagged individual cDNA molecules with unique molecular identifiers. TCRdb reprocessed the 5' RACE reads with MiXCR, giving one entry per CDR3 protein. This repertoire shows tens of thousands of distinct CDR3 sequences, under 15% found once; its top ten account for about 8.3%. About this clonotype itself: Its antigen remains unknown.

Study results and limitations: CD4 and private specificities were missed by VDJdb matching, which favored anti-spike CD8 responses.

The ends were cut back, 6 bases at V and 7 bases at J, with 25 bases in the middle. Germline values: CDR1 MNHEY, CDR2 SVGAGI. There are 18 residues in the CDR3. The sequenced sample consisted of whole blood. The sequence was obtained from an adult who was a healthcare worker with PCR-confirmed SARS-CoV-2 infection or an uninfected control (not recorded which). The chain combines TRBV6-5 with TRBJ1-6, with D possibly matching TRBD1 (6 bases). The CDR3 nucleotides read TGTGCCAGCAGACCCAGGGGTTCAGGGCAAGTGGGGAATTCACCCCTCCACTTT. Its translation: CASRPRGSGQVGNSPLHF.